This T cell receptor (beta chain) was captured in a study of T cells after yellow fever vaccination. CDR1 and CDR2 (germline): MNHNS, SASEGT. This CDR3 comprises 12 residues. V gave up 8 bases and J gave up 6 bases, with 10 bases separating them. TCR cDNA was made by 5'RACE template switching, adding a universal primer site and UMIs. TCRdb independently ran MiXCR on the 5' RACE reads; one entry per CDR3 protein. The table lists about 58,000 distinct CDR3 sequences, more than 5.5% of them singletons. This clonotype was found many times. Its antigen is currently unknown. Study conclusions and caveats: The appearance of a small share of clonotypes in both CD4 and CD8 compartments was observed. Although the secondary response was weaker, it peaked faster, at day 5 versus 15.

The TCR comes from a man aged 18-30 years who received the YFV17D yellow fever vaccine. J is TRBJ2-2 and V is TRBV6-1; D unclear. Sequenced here: CD8+ T cells sorted from PBMCs, sampled on the day of the first yellow fever vaccination. The CDR3 DNA is TGTGCCAGCCGCTTGGGTGCCGGGGAGCTGTTTTTT. Translation: CASRLGAGELFF.